These 2 T cell receptor beta chains were all obtained from the same sample, sequenced in a study of shared clonotypes between healthy human individuals. Sequencing used immunoSEQ multiplex PCR; TCRdb keeps in-frame clones, though not all of them. The sample records about 180,000 clones, over 85% being singletons. Sequences were obtained from naive CD4+ T cells sorted from blood. Subset specified: CD45RA+ positively selected. These receptors were taken from a woman in her twenties or thirties in good health.

This clone was observed a single time. The chain combines TRBV7-9 with TRBJ2-6; the D call may be TRBD1 or TRBD2 (5 bases each). In germline, CDR1 is SEHNR, CDR2 FQNEAQ (reference sequence). This CDR3 contains 13 residues. The V end lost 4 bases, the J end lost 4 bases, and 5 bases lay between the germline ends. CDR3 bases: TGTGCCAGCAGCTGGGACGGGGCCAACGTCCTGACTTTC. This gives the protein CASSWDGANVLTF.

This clone was detected only a few times. V is TRBV19 and J is TRBJ1-2; 8 nucleotides line up with TRBD1. In germline, CDR1 is LNHDA, CDR2 SQIVND (reference sequence). J was trimmed by 6 bases and V by 5 bases; bases with no gene match: 5. The CDR3 totals 13 residues. CDR3 sequence (DNA): TGTGCCAGTAGTTCAGGACAGGGAGATGGCTACACCTTC. It codes for CASSSGQGDGYTF.